A single sample is the source of the 20 T cell receptor beta chains below, sequenced in a study of blood T cell repertoires in COVID-19. The method was immunoSEQ multiplex PCR; TCRdb's version includes in-frame clones alone and lacks a portion of them. The sample lists under 500,000 clones; around 90% were seen once. The sequenced sample consisted of PBMCs or T cells enriched from blood (not recorded which). The receptor set was obtained from a woman aged 18-29 years with acute COVID-19.

The chain recombines TRBV11-2 with TRBJ1-5; possibly TRBD1 for D (5 bases). The CDR3 totals 15 residues. CDR1 and CDR2 from the germline V gene are SGHAT and FQNNGV. The V end lost 5 bases, the J end lost 3 bases, and 14 bases lay between the germline ends. For the CDR3, the DNA is TGTGCCAGCAGCATACAACCAGGGCTCAATCAGCCCCAGCATTTT. Protein: CASSIQPGLNQPQHF.

The rearrangement links TRBV28 to TRBJ2-7, with 8 bases lining up with TRBD2. Per germline, CDR1 MDHEN and CDR2 SYDVKM. The CDR3 has 15 amino acids. J was trimmed by 6 bases and V by 6 bases; bases with no gene match: 13. DNA for the CDR3: TGTGCCAGCAGCATAGGCGGGGGGCGACTTCCCGAGCAGTACTTC. It codes for CASSIGGGRLPEQYF.

The chain couples TRBV20-1 to TRBJ1-4; no clear D gene. CDR1 is DFQATT and CDR2 is SNEGSKA in the germline V gene (reference sequence). Trimming pared 6 bases from V and 8 bases from J, leaving 7 bases between. This CDR3 comprises 10 residues. The CDR3 nucleotides are TGCAGTGCAGCCCGGGAAAAACTGTTTTTT. Protein sequence: CSAAREKLFF.

The chain uses TRBV5-5 and TRBJ2-7, with 9 bases identical to TRBD1. Germline CDR1 is SGHKS and CDR2 is YYEKEE (reference sequence). This CDR3 comprises 14 residues. With V trimmed by 0 bases and J by 3 bases, 1 base remained unmatched. The CDR3 nucleotides are TGTGCCAGCAGCTTGGAGGACAGGGGCTACGAGCAGTACTTC. Its translation is CASSLEDRGYEQYF.

The V gene is TRBV29-1, the J gene TRBJ2-7; a weak D match, TRBD2 (6 bases). Germline-derived CDR1 and CDR2 are SQVTM and ANQGSEA. This CDR3 region has 13 residues. V was cut by 5 bases and J by 3 bases, with 14 bases left in between. The CDR3 region is CSVYSGTSYEQYF. DNA of the CDR3: TGCAGCGTTTATAGCGGCACAAGCTACGAGCAGTACTTC.

V usage is TRBV7-2 and J usage is TRBJ2-5; TRBD1 is a possible D gene (6 bases). Trimming removed 5 bases from V and 5 bases from J, with 9 bases in between. CDR3 size: 12 residues. CDR1 and CDR2 from the germline V gene are SGHTA and FQGNSA. The CDR3 reads CASSPTGETQYF. The CDR3 region has the DNA TGTGCCAGCAGCCCCACAGGGGAGACCCAGTACTTC. Drawing the rest from reference TRBV7-2 and TRBJ2-5, the complete variable domain is GAGVSQSPSNKVTEKGKDVELRCDPISGHTALYWYRQSLGQGLEFLIYFQGNSAPDKSGLPSDRFSAERTGGSVSTLTIQRTQQEDSAVYLCASSPTGETQYFGPGTRLLVL.

The rearrangement links TRBV11-2 to TRBJ2-2; weak D call: TRBD1 (6 bases). Germline V gene sequence: CDR1 SGHAT, CDR2 FQNNGV. The length of the CDR3 is 13 residues. Trimming cost V 5 bases and J 9 bases, with 13 bases left between them. CDR3 in amino acids: CASSPWGRRELFF. For the CDR3, the DNA is TGTGCCAGCAGCCCCTGGGGGCGCAGGGAGCTGTTTTTT.

The genes are TRBV19 and TRBJ2-2, with 7 nucleotides matching TRBD2. CDR1 is LNHDA, CDR2 SQIVND, per germline (reference sequence). Unmatched junction bases numbered 5, after V lost 5 bases and J lost 5 bases. The CDR3 totals 14 residues. Here the CDR3 DNA reads TGTGCCAGTAGTTTCGGGGGGAGGACCGGGGAGCTGTTTTTT. It translates to CASSFGGRTGELFF.

V gene TRBV3-1 (or the pseudogene TRBV3-2) combines with J gene TRBJ2-1; D unclear. Deletions cut 1 base from V and 5 bases from J, with 3 bases between. CDR1 and CDR2 from the germline V gene are LGHDT and YNNKEL (reference sequence). The length of the CDR3 is 12 residues. CDR3 loop: CASSQANNEQFF. The DNA of the CDR3 is TGTGCCAGCAGCCAAGCTAACAATGAGCAGTTCTTC.

In its sample, this clone was seen once. This rearrangement joins TRBV7-9 to TRBJ2-7, with D perhaps matching TRBD1 (6 bases). This CDR3 has 13 residues. Trimming removed 4 bases at V and 5 bases at J, with 12 bases between. Germline lookup yields CDR1 SEHNR and CDR2 FQNEAQ (reference sequence). The CDR3 DNA sequence: TGTGCCAGCAGCTCGTCACAGGGCCACGAGCAGTACTTC. It yields the protein CASSSSQGHEQYF.

The chain has TRBV19 and TRBJ2-3, with 9 bases fitting TRBD2. CDR1 and CDR2 (germline): LNHDA, SQIVND (reference sequence). This CDR3 has 15 amino acids. The J segment lost 2 bases and the V segment lost 4 bases, leaving 4 bases of the junction unmatched. The CDR3 spells CASSTGLAHTDTQYF. CDR3 bases: TGTGCCAGTAGTACGGGACTAGCCCACACAGATACGCAGTATTTT.

The chain carries TRBV29-1 and TRBJ2-1; weak D call: TRBD2 (7 bases). Per germline, CDR1 SQVTM and CDR2 ANQGSEA. V dropped 0 bases and J dropped 8 bases, with 17 bases sitting between them. The CDR3 is made up of 15 amino acids. CDR3: CSVEDLGGGLDEQFF. Written as DNA, the CDR3 is TGCAGCGTTGAAGATCTAGGGGGGGGATTGGATGAGCAGTTCTTC.

This chain connects TRBV19 to TRBJ2-7; 10 bases are shared with TRBD2. Germline assignment: CDR1 LNHDA and CDR2 SQIVND (reference sequence). This CDR3 has 13 amino acids. Losses at the gene ends were 6 bases for V and 6 bases for J; bases not matched to a gene: 5. The CDR3 DNA follows: TGTGCCAGTAGGAGCGGGAGGGCCACCGAGCAGTACTTC. Protein: CASRSGRATEQYF.

On this clone: Other DNA sequences in the same sample also yield this CDR3. The V and J genes are TRBV6-5 and TRBJ1-1, with a possible D match to TRBD1 (5 bases). Germline assignment: CDR1 MNHEY and CDR2 SVGAGI. Trimming shortened V by 4 bases and J by 4 bases, and 10 bases separated the two germline ends. The CDR3 length is 13 residues. The CDR3 spells CASSSGGGTEAFF. CDR3 bases: TGTGCCAGCAGTTCGGGCGGGGGCACTGAAGCTTTCTTT.

The rearrangement joins TRBV6-6 to TRBJ1-3; D gene uncertain. Germline lookup yields CDR1 MNHNY and CDR2 SVGAGI (reference sequence). The CDR3 is 21 residues long. Trimming stripped 6 bases from V and 4 bases from J, with 34 bases between. CDR3: CASSIGPEASVCDILGNTIYF. The CDR3 nucleotides are TGTGCCAGCAGCATAGGACCGGAGGCTTCGGTATGTGATATATTGGGAAACACCATATATTTT.

V usage is TRBV5-6 and J usage is TRBJ1-3; a weak D match, TRBD1 (6 bases). Germline CDR1 SGHDT, CDR2 YYEEEE. The CDR3 consists of 15 residues. Trimming left V 4 bases short and J 0 bases short, with 11 bases between. CDR3 amino acids: CASSPGTSSGNTIYF. The CDR3 DNA is TGTGCCAGCAGCCCTGGGACATCCTCTGGAAACACCATATATTTT.

The chain joins TRBV30 to TRBJ2-1; D remains ambiguous. CDR1 GTSNPN and CDR2 SVGIG come from the germline V gene (reference sequence). The V end lost 1 base, the J end lost 0 bases, and 10 bases lay between the germline ends. The CDR3 is 15 amino acids. DNA for the CDR3: TGTGCCTGGAGTGGGCGAGCGAGCTCCTACAATGAGCAGTTCTTC. It yields the protein CAWSGRASSYNEQFF.

This clone was detected only a few times. The identical CDR3 is also encoded by other nucleotide sequences in the sample. The CDR3 sequence is CASSLGQGYGYTF. DNA for the CDR3: TGTGCCAGCAGTTTGGGACAAGGCTATGGCTACACCTTC. The gene calls are TRBV28 and TRBJ1-2; D may be TRBD1 (6 bases). Germline-derived CDR1 and CDR2 are MDHEN and SYDVKM. The CDR3 runs 13 residues. The V gene lost 3 bases and the J gene lost 4 bases, with 9 bases spanning the gap.

The chain links TRBV27 to TRBJ2-7; the D gene is possibly TRBD2 (6 bases). The CDR3 consists of 15 residues. The V gene lost 0 bases and the J gene lost 3 bases, with 12 bases spanning the gap. Germline values: CDR1 MNHEY, CDR2 SMNVEV (reference sequence). Written as DNA, the CDR3 is TGTGCCAGCAGTTTATCAAGACTAGTGATCTACGAGCAGTACTTC. This sequence encodes CASSLSRLVIYEQYF.

The rearrangement joins TRBV28 to TRBJ1-5; 8 bases line up with TRBD1. The ends lost 6 bases at V and 5 bases at J; junction bases unmatched: 12. Per the germline V gene, CDR1 is MDHEN and CDR2 is SYDVKM. This CDR3 is 16 amino acids long. CDR3 DNA: TGTGCCAGCAGACGATGGACAGGGAGACAGGATCAGCCCCAGCATTTT. Residues: CASRRWTGRQDQPQHF.